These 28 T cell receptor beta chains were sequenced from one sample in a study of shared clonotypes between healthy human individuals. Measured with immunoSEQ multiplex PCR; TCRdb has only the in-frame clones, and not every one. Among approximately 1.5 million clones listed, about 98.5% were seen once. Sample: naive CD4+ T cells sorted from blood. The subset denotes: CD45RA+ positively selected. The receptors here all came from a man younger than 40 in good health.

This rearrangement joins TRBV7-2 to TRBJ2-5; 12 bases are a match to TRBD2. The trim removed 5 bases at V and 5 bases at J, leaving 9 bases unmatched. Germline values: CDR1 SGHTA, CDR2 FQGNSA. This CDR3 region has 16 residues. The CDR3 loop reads CASSVSLAGGWETQYF. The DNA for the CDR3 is TGTGCCAGCAGCGTGTCACTAGCGGGAGGCTGGGAGACCCAGTACTTC. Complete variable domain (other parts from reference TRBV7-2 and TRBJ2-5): GAGVSQSPSNKVTEKGKDVELRCDPISGHTALYWYRQSLGQGLEFLIYFQGNSAPDKSGLPSDRFSAERTGGSVSTLTIQRTQQEDSAVYLCASSVSLAGGWETQYFGPGTRLLVL.

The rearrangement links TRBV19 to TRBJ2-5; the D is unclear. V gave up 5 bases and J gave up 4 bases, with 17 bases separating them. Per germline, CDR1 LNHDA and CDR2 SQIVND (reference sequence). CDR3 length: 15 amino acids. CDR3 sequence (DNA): TGTGCCAGTAGTCCCCGACACGGTCTCCGAGAGACCCAGTACTTC. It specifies CASSPRHGLRETQYF.

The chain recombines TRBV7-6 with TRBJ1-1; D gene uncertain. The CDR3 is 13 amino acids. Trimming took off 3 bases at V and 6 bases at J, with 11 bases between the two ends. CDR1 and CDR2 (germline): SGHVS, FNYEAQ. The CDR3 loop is CASSFGSLAEAFF. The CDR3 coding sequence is TGTGCCAGCAGCTTTGGGAGTCTGGCTGAAGCTTTCTTT. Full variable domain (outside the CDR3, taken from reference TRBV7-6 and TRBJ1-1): GAGVSQSPRYKVTKRGQDVALRCDPISGHVSLYWYRQALGQGPEFLTYFNYEAQQDKSGLPNDRFSAERPEGSISTLTIQRTEQRDSAMYRCASSFGSLAEAFFGQGTRLTVV.

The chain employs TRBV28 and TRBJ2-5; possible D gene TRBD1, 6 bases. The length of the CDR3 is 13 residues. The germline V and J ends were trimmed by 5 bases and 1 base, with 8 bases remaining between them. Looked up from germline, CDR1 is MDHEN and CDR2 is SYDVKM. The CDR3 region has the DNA TGTGCCAGCAGTCGACAGGTCCAAGAGACCCAGTACTTC. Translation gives CASSRQVQETQYF.

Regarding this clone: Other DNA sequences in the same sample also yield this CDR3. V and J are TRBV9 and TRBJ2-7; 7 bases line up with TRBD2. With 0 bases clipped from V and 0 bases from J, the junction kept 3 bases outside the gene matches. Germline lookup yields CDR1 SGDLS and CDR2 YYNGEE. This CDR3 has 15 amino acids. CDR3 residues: CASSVGGRGSYEQYF. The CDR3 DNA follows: TGTGCCAGCAGCGTAGGAGGGAGGGGCTCCTACGAGCAGTACTTC.

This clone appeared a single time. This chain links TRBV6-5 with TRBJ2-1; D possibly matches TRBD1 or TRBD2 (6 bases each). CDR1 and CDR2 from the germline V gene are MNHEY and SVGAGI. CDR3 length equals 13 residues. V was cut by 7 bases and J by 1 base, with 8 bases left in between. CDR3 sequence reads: CASKGGSYNEQFF. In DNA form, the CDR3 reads TGTGCCAGCAAGGGGGGATCCTACAATGAGCAGTTCTTC.

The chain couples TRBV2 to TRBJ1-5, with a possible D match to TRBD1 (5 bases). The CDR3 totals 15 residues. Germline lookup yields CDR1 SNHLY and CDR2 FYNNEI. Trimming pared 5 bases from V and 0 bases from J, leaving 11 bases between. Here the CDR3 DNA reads TGTGCCAGCAGTCAGGACAACCTTAGCAATCAGCCCCAGCATTTT. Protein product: CASSQDNLSNQPQHF.

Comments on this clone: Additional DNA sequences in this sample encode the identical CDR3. CDR3 DNA sequence: TGTGCCAGCAGCTTAGCCCCCAGGGGCTACGAGCAGTACTTC. It translates to CASSLAPRGYEQYF. This chain connects TRBV7-2 to TRBJ2-7, with a weak D call TRBD1 (6 bases). Germline V gives CDR1 SGHTA, CDR2 FQGNSA. The length of the CDR3 is 14 residues. V gave up 0 bases and J gave up 3 bases, with 9 bases separating them.

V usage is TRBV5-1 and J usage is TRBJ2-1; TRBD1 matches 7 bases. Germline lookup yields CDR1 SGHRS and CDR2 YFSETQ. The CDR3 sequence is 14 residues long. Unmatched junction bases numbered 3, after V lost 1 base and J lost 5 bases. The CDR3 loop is CASSLLGTDNEQFF. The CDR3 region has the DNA TGCGCCAGCAGCTTGTTAGGGACAGACAATGAGCAGTTCTTC.

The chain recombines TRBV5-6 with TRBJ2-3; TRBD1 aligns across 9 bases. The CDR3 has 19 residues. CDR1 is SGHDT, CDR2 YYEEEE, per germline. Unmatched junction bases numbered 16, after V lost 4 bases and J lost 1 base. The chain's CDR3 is CASSAPGTGTGLGTDTQYF. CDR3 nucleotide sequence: TGTGCCAGCAGCGCACCCGGGACAGGGACCGGTTTGGGCACAGATACGCAGTATTTT. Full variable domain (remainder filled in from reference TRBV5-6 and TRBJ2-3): DAGVTQSPTHLIKTRGQQVTLRCSPKSGHDTVSWYQQALGQGPQFIFQYYEEEERQRGNFPDRFSGHQFPNYSSELNVNALLLGDSALYLCASSAPGTGTGLGTDTQYFGPGTRLTVL.

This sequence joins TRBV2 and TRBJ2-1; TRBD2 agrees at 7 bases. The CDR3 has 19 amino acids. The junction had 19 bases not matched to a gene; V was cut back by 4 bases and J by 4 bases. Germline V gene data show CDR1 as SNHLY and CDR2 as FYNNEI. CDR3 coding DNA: TGTGCCAGCAGTGCGGGTCTTAGCGGGCTGGTCGGGGGATACAATGAGCAGTTCTTC. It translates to CASSAGLSGLVGGYNEQFF.

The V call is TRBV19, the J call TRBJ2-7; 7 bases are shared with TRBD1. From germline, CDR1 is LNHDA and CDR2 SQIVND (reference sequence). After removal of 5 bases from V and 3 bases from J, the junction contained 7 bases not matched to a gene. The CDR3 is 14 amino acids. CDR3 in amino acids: CASSQQGWLYEQYF. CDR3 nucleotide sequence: TGTGCCAGTAGTCAACAGGGGTGGCTCTACGAGCAGTACTTC. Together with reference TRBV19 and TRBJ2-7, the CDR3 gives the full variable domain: DGGITQSPKYLFRKEGQNVTLSCEQNLNHDAMYWYRQDPGQGLRLIYYSQIVNDFQKGDIAEGYSVSREKKESFPLTVTSAQKNPTAFYLCASSQQGWLYEQYFGPGTRLTVT.

The CDR3 bases are TGTGCCAGTAATAGCAATCAGCCCCAGCATTTT. Translation gives CASNSNQPQHF. This sequence joins TRBV19 and TRBJ1-5, with D unclear. The CDR3 is 11 residues long. Germline lookup yields CDR1 LNHDA and CDR2 SQIVND (reference sequence). Trimming shortened V by 7 bases and J by 0 bases, and 1 base separated the two germline ends.

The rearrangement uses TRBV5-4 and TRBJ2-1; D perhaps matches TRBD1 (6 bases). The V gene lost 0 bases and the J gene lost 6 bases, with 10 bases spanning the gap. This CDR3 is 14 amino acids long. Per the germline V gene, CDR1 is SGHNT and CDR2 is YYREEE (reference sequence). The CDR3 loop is CASSLAGTPNEQFF. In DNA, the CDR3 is TGTGCCAGCAGCTTGGCCGGGACACCCAATGAGCAGTTCTTC.

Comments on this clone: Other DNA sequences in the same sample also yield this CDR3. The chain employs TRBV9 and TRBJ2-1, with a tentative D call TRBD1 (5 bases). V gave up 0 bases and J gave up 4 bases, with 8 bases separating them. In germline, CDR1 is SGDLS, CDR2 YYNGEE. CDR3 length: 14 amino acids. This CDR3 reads CASSVVGAYNEQFF. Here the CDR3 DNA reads TGTGCCAGCAGCGTAGTAGGGGCATACAATGAGCAGTTCTTC.

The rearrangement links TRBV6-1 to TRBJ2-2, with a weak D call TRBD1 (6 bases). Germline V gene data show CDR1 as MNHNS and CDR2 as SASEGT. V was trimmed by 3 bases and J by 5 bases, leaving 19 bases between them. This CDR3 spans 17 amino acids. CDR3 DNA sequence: TGTGCCAGCAGTGAGAATCCCGGACAGAAACTTACCGGGGAGCTGTTTTTT. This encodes CASSENPGQKLTGELFF.

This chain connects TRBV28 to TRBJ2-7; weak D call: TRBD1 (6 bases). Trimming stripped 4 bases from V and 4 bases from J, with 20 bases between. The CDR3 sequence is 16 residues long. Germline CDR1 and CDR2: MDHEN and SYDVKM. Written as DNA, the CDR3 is TGTGCCAGCAGTTCCTCCCTCTTTACAGGGCTATACGAGCAGTACTTC. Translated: CASSSSLFTGLYEQYF.

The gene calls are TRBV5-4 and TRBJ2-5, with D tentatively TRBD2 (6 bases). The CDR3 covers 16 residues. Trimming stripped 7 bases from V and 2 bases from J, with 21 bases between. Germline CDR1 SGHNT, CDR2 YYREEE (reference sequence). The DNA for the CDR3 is TGTGCCAGCTCGTGGGCCCGGGGACTCCAGCAAGAGACCCAGTACTTC. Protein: CASSWARGLQQETQYF.

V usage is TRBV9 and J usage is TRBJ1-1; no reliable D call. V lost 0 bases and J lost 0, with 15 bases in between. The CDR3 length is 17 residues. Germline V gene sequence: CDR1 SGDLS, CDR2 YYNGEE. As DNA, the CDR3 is TGTGCCAGCAGCGTAGGATTACTTGGTCAGCTGAACACTGAAGCTTTCTTT. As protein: CASSVGLLGQLNTEAFF.

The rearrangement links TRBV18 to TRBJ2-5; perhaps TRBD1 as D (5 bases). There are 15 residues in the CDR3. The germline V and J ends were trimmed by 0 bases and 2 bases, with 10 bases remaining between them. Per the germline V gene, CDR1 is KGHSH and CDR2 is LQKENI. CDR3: CASSPPSRQQETQYF. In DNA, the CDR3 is TGTGCCAGCTCACCACCTTCCAGACAGCAAGAGACCCAGTACTTC.

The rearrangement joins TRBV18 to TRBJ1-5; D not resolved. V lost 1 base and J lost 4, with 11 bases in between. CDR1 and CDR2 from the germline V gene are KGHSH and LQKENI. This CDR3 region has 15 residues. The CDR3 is CASSPLGRQNQPQHF. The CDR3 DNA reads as TGTGCCAGCTCACCACTTGGCAGACAAAATCAGCCCCAGCATTTT.

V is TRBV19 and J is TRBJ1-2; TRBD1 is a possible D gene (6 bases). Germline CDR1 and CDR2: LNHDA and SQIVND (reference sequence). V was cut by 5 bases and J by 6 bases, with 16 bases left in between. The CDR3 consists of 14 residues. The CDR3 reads CASSVNREVDGYTF. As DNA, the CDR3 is TGTGCCAGTAGTGTCAACAGGGAGGTGGATGGCTACACCTTC.

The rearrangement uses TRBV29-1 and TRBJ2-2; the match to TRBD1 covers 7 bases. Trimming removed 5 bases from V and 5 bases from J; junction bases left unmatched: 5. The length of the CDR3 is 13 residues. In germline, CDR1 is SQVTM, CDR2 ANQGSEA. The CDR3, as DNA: TGCAGCGTTCAGAACAGGGGTACCGGGGAGCTGTTTTTT. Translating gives CSVQNRGTGELFF.

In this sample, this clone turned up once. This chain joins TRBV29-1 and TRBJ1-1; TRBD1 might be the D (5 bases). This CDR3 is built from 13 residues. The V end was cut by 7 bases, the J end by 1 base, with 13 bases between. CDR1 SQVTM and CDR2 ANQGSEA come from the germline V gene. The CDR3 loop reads CSELQEPNTEAFF. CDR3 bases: TGCAGCGAACTACAGGAGCCGAACACTGAAGCTTTCTTT.

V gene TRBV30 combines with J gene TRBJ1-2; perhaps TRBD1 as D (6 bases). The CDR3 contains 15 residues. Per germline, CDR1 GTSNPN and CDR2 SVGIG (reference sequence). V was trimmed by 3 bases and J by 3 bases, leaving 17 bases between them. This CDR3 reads CAWRGDRDTYYGYTF. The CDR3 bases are TGTGCCTGGAGAGGGGACCGGGACACCTACTATGGCTACACCTTC.

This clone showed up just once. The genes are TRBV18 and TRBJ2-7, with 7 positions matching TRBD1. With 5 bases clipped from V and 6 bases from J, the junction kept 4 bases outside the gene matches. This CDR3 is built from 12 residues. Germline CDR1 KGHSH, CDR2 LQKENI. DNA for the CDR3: TGTGCCAGCTCATCCCCAGGGGGCGAGCAGTACTTC. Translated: CASSSPGGEQYF.

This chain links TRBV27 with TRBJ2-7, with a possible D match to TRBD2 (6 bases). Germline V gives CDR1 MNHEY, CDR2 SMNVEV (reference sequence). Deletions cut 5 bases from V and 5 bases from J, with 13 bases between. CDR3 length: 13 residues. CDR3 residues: CASSHGTQHEQYF. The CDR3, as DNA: TGTGCCAGCAGTCACGGGACTCAACACGAGCAGTACTTC.

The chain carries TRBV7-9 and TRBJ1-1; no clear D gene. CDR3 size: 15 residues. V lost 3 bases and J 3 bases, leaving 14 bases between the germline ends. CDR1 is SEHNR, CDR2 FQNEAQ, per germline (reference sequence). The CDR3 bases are TGTGCCAGCAGCTTCGGACCCCCGGCGGACACTGAAGCTTTCTTT. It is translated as CASSFGPPADTEAFF.